Below, one T cell receptor (beta chain) is given with its context. Antigen: not known. Using immunoSEQ multiplex PCR, the repertoire was profiled, and TCRdb retains in-frame clones only, with some absent. This table has some 120,000 clones, about 88% appearing once. V lost 5 bases and J lost 1, with 13 bases in between. CDR1 KGHDR and CDR2 SFDVKD come from the germline V gene. The CDR3 is made up of 16 amino acids. This sample was included in a study of T cell responses to AZD1222 COVID-19 vaccine. Study-wide context: Investigators merged groups given second doses at roughly 4 or roughly 12 weeks. The study's findings and limits: Reportedly, nearly half the spike-specific TCRs target unmutated variant regions. Spike was spanned by vaccine-associated CD4 TCRs, which were dominant at 160-218 and 743-854.

The chain employs TRBV24-1 and TRBJ2-2; D is perhaps TRBD2 (6 bases). This receptor was taken from an adult in good health. The sample consisted of peripheral blood, taken on day 0 of AZD1222 vaccination. The CDR3 region has the DNA TGTGCCACCAGTGGCGGGGCACAGAAGAACACCGGGGAGCTGTTTTTT. As protein: CATSGGAQKNTGELFF.